This T cell receptor (beta chain) was observed in a study of CD8+CD57+ T cells in acquired aplastic anemia. Turning to the study itself: Isolated CD4+ and CD8+ cells, once sorted, yielded DNA averaging 3.2 ug. Findings of the study overall: Researchers report that about 28 CD8+ CDR3 sequences appeared in both patients and controls. Any difference that existed in CD8+ Simpson's diversity between patients and controls was not significant.

Profiling of TCR beta VDJ combinations and CDR3 sequences used genomic DNA as template. MiXCR, run by TCRdb on the reads, gives a single entry per CDR3 protein. The sample shows under 200,000 distinct CDR3 sequences, 71% of them seen only once. Concerning this clonotype itself: The antigen remains undetermined.

Germline loops: CDR1 SGHTA, CDR2 FQGNSA. CDR3 length: 14 amino acids. V lost 2 bases to trimming and J lost 5 bases, with 10 bases between them. Sequencing involved patients with CD8+CD57+ cell expansion previously shown by flow cytometry. Patients had undergone no therapy by the time their blood was sampled. The sample comprised sorted CD4+, CD8+, or CD8+CD57+ T cells (not recorded which) from PBMCs. The TCR was taken from a human donor with aplastic anemia. The chain has TRBV7-2 and TRBJ2-1; no clear D gene. CDR3 region: CASSLQVANNEQFF. The CDR3 DNA follows: TGTGCCAGCAGCTTACAGGTTGCGAACAATGAGCAGTTCTTC.